A single sample is the source of the 18 T cell receptor beta chains below, sequenced in a study of T cells in Graves' hyperthyroidism and ophthalmopathy. Researchers took RNA transcripts and amplified the TCR beta CDR3 regions from them. A set of HTBI primers served as the primers for a first-round RT-PCR of the TCR CDR3. TCRdb ran MiXCR on the multiplex PCR reads and lists one entry per CDR3 protein. Of about 380,000 distinct CDR3 sequences listed, about 15% were seen once; the top ten hold around 10%. The sequenced sample consisted of blood. The receptors originated from a woman aged 55-69 years with Graves' hyperthyroidism.

This clonotype was picked up many times. The chain uses TRBV5-1 and TRBJ2-3; 9 bases fit TRBD1. Trimming cost V 5 bases and J 5 bases; bases outside gene matches: 9. Looked up from germline, CDR1 is SGHRS and CDR2 is YFSETQ. The CDR3 spans 15 residues. Written as DNA, the CDR3 is TGCGCCAGCAGAATCGGGACAGGGTTAGAAGATACGCAGTATTTT. It translates to CASRIGTGLEDTQYF.

This clonotype appeared many times. The rearrangement joins TRBV3-1 to TRBJ1-4; D remains ambiguous. Trimming pared 2 bases from V and 8 bases from J, leaving 9 bases between. This CDR3 is built from 13 residues. The V gene's germline CDR1 is LGHDT and CDR2 YNNKEL (reference sequence). The chain's CDR3 is CASSQSGDEKLFF. CDR3 DNA sequence: TGTGCCAGCAGCCAATCAGGAGACGAAAAACTGTTTTTT.

This clonotype has just a few counts. The rearrangement uses TRBV7-9 and TRBJ1-2; D might be TRBD1 (6 bases). CDR3 length: 14 amino acids. V gave up 2 bases and J gave up 4 bases, with 11 bases separating them. Germline loops: CDR1 SEHNR, CDR2 FQNEAQ (reference sequence). Written as DNA, the CDR3 is TGTGCCAGCAGCTTAAGCAGGGGCGGCTATGGCTACACCTTC. Translated, it gives CASSLSRGGYGYTF.

Points on this clonotype: The junction departs from the called germline gene at one end, perhaps through a read error. The V gene is TRBV3-1, the J gene TRBJ2-1, with TRBD2 as a possible D gene (6 bases). The CDR3 is 14 residues long. CDR1 is LGHDT, CDR2 YNNKEL, per germline (reference sequence). The CDR3 loop is CASSQGDSDNEQFF. The CDR3 bases are TGTGCCAGCAGCCAAGGGGACTCCGACAATGAGCAGTTCTTC.

This clonotype was seen a handful of times. V gene TRBV7-2 combines with J gene TRBJ2-5, with a possible D match to TRBD2 (5 bases). This CDR3 region has 13 residues. Germline V gene data show CDR1 as SGHTA and CDR2 as FQGNSA. V was trimmed by 5 bases and J by 5 bases, leaving 12 bases between them. This CDR3 is CASSRDPEETQYF. The CDR3, as DNA: TGTGCCAGCAGCCGGGATCCTGAGGAGACCCAGTACTTC. Based on the CDR3 plus reference TRBV7-2 and TRBJ2-5, the full variable domain is GAGVSQSPSNKVTEKGKDVELRCDPISGHTALYWYRQSLGQGLEFLIYFQGNSAPDKSGLPSDRFSAERTGGSVSTLTIQRTQQEDSAVYLCASSRDPEETQYFGPGTRLLVL.

V is TRBV29-1 and J is TRBJ2-1; TRBD1 aligns across 9 bases. The CDR3 extends over 15 amino acids. Germline V gene lookup returns CDR1 SQVTM and CDR2 ANQGSEA. J lost 4 bases, V lost 7 bases, and 11 bases had no gene match. Here the CDR3 reads CSATRPGQGYNEQFF. In nucleotides, the CDR3 is TGCAGCGCCACCCGACCGGGACAGGGATACAATGAGCAGTTCTTC.

This clonotype has only a few counts. The rearrangement joins TRBV20-1 to TRBJ2-2, with 10 bases fitting TRBD2. The germline V gene has CDR1 DFQATT and CDR2 SNEGSKA (reference sequence). The length of the CDR3 is 14 residues. V dropped 5 bases and J dropped 5; count of bases not matched to a gene: 5. CDR3 coding DNA: TGCAGTGCTCCTCTAGCGGGAGCTACCGGGGAGCTGTTTTTT. Translated, it gives CSAPLAGATGELFF.

This chain links TRBV15 with TRBJ2-2; no definite D call. The CDR3 length is 14 residues. The V and J ends lost 5 bases and 3 bases respectively, with 10 bases between them. Germline V gene lookup returns CDR1 LNHNV and CDR2 YYDKDF (reference sequence). CDR3 sequence (DNA): TGTGCCACCAGCCCGACTGGCGACACCGGGGAGCTGTTTTTT. Translated, it gives CATSPTGDTGELFF.

This clonotype showed up many times. The chain recombines TRBV11-3 with TRBJ2-3; D is tentatively TRBD1 or TRBD2 (5 bases each). The CDR3 is 14 amino acids. The V and J ends lost 3 bases and 4 bases respectively, with 11 bases between them. The germline CDR1 and CDR2 sequences are SGHNT and YENEEA. CDR3 bases: TGTGCCAGCAGCTTGGGGGAGAGCGCAGATACGCAGTATTTT. It encodes CASSLGESADTQYF.

In this sample, this clonotype turned up a few times. The V and J genes are TRBV20-1 and TRBJ2-7; possible D gene TRBD2, 6 bases. The CDR3 length is 15 residues. The germline V gene has CDR1 DFQATT and CDR2 SNEGSKA (reference sequence). V lost 0 bases, J lost 3 bases, and 15 bases lay in between. DNA for the CDR3: TGCAGTGCTAGAGATAGCAGGGAGGCACGCTACGAGCAGTACTTC. This gives the protein CSARDSREARYEQYF.

This clonotype has at least ten counts. This rearrangement joins TRBV9 to TRBJ2-2, with D unresolved. This CDR3 has 16 residues. Germline-derived CDR1 and CDR2 are SGDLS and YYNGEE. Trimming took 0 bases from V and 2 from J, leaving 11 bases between them. The CDR3: CASSVVGRQNTGELFF. The CDR3 DNA reads as TGTGCCAGCAGCGTAGTGGGCAGGCAAAACACCGGGGAGCTGTTTTTT.

There are many counts of this clonotype. The chain joins TRBV10-3 to TRBJ1-6; D not certain. From germline, CDR1 is ENHRY and CDR2 SYGVKD. CDR3 size: 15 residues. V was clipped by 4 bases and J by 9 bases, with 16 bases between them. The CDR3 here is CAISVQDLSGSPLHF. CDR3 coding DNA: TGTGCCATCAGTGTCCAGGATCTGAGCGGTTCACCCCTCCACTTT.

There are many counts of this clonotype. The chain uses TRBV2 and TRBJ1-3; unclear D gene. CDR1 SNHLY and CDR2 FYNNEI come from the germline V gene. The CDR3 is 15 residues long. Trimming stripped 4 bases from V and 1 base from J, with 11 bases between. CDR3 loop: CASSVERISGNTIYF. CDR3 coding DNA: TGTGCCAGCAGTGTGGAGCGGATTTCTGGAAACACCATATATTTT.

In its sample, this clonotype was seen a few times. A much larger clonotype is one base distant, so this may be a read error. The chain combines TRBV3-1 with TRBJ1-1; no clear D. Germline V CDR1 and CDR2: LGHDT, YNNKEL (reference sequence). This CDR3 comprises 12 residues. CDR3 sequence: CASSHEGTGAFF. The CDR3 nucleotides are TGTGCCAGCAGCCACGAGGGCACTGGAGCTTTCTTT.

At least ten counts were recorded for this clonotype. The rearrangement uses TRBV2 and TRBJ1-5, with D tentatively TRBD1 (5 bases). Between the trimmed V and J ends, which lost 5 bases and 6 bases, there was a span of 11 bases. The CDR3 spans 13 residues. Looked up from germline, CDR1 is SNHLY and CDR2 is FYNNEI. Written as DNA, the CDR3 is TGTGCCAGCAGTTTCGGGGGGGGTCAGCCCCAGCATTTT. It specifies CASSFGGGQPQHF.

This clonotype was picked up many times. The chain's CDR3 is CASSWTSGTHNEQFF. As DNA, the CDR3 is TGTGCCAGCAGTTGGACTAGCGGGACTCACAATGAGCAGTTCTTC. V is TRBV6-1 and J is TRBJ2-1; 12 bases fit TRBD2. Germline V gene lookup returns CDR1 MNHNS and CDR2 SASEGT. CDR3 length equals 15 residues. J gave up 5 bases and V 5 bases, and 4 bases lay outside the gene matches.

With regard to this clonotype: This may stem from a read error, because a much larger clone lies one nucleotide away. This rearrangement joins TRBV2 to TRBJ1-6; D is ambiguous. Germline loops: CDR1 SNHLY, CDR2 FYNNEI. The length of the CDR3 is 14 residues. In nucleotides, the CDR3 is TGTGCCGGCAGTCTGGACGGGGAGAATTCACCCCTCCACTTT. Protein: CAGSLDGENSPLHF. Full variable domain (remainder filled in from reference TRBV2 and TRBJ1-6): EPEVTQTPSHQVTQMGQEVILRCVPISNHLYFYWYRQILGQKVEFLVSFYNNEISEKSEIFDDQFSVERPDGSNFTLKIRSTKLEDSAMYFCAGSLDGENSPLHFGNGTRLTVT.

This clonotype appeared many times. This chain links TRBV30 with TRBJ2-5; the D gene is possibly TRBD2 (7 bases). From germline, CDR1 is GTSNPN and CDR2 SVGIG (reference sequence). The V end was cut by 1 base, the J end by 5 bases, with 11 bases between. The CDR3 extends over 13 amino acids. The CDR3 loop is CAWSGGGGETQYF. As DNA, the CDR3 is TGTGCCTGGAGTGGGGGGGGGGGCGAGACCCAGTACTTC.